This paragraph reports one T cell receptor (beta chain). The CDR3 runs to 15 residues. Germline CDR1 SGHAT, CDR2 FQDESV (reference sequence). Trimming shortened V by 2 bases and J by 5 bases, and 14 bases separated the two germline ends. The entry originates in a study of blood T cell repertoires in COVID-19. Clones were sequenced by immunoSEQ multiplex PCR, and TCRdb holds only the in-frame ones, with some missing. The sample contains about 74,000 clones, about 80% of which appear only once. Source material: peripheral blood. The receptor's source is a human donor in a cohort sampled during active COVID-19. This rearrangement joins TRBV11-1 to TRBJ2-3; D may be TRBD2 (5 bases). CDR3 nucleotide sequence: TGTGCCAGCAGCTTAAGCGGTTACGTACAAGATACGCAGTATTTT. It codes for CASSLSGYVQDTQYF.